The 6 T cell receptor beta chains below come from one sample, sequenced in a study of blood T cells in healthy people across ages. The authors ran a second PCR of roughly 6 to 12 cycles using a sample-barcoded 5' primer and a J-beta primer mix. TCRdb re-called the 5' RACE reads through MiXCR, storing one row per CDR3 protein. This table has roughly 1.5 million distinct CDR3 sequences, 35% to 45% appearing once. Material: blood. These receptors were taken from a woman between 18 and 29 years old in good health.

The V call is TRBV6-5, the J call TRBJ2-1; D is unresolved. The CDR3 runs to 17 residues. Germline V gene sequence: CDR1 MNHEY, CDR2 SVGAGI. With 3 bases removed from V and 0 bases from J, the gap between germline ends came to 15 bases. This CDR3 reads CASSYRRLTSSYNEQFF. The CDR3 DNA is TGTGCCAGCAGTTATCGTCGGCTCACGAGCTCCTACAATGAGCAGTTCTTC.

This clonotype was observed a handful of times. This chain links TRBV6-5 with TRBJ1-2; D is uncertain. CDR1 MNHEY and CDR2 SVGAGI come from the germline V gene. The CDR3 runs to 13 residues. V was trimmed by 5 bases and J by 5 bases, leaving 12 bases between them. The CDR3 region has the DNA TGTGCCAGCAGTGACGGGAGGGATTATGGCTACACCTTC. As protein: CASSDGRDYGYTF.

This clonotype was counted a few times. This chain uses TRBV7-2 with TRBJ2-7, with D maybe TRBD2 (5 bases). Trimming shortened V by 8 bases and J by 5 bases, and 19 bases separated the two germline ends. The length of the CDR3 is 14 residues. In germline, CDR1 is SGHTA, CDR2 FQGNSA. In nucleotides, the CDR3 is TGTGCCAGCGCTGCCGGGATGGCGAGCCACGAGCAGTACTTC. This encodes CASAAGMASHEQYF.

Here the CDR3 DNA reads TGTGCCAGCAGATCTGGGCGGTTCTCTGGGGCCAACGTCCTGACTTTC. Translation: CASRSGRFSGANVLTF. This chain connects TRBV7-9 to TRBJ2-6; D is unclear. Germline assignment: CDR1 SEHNR and CDR2 FQNEAQ (reference sequence). The CDR3 totals 16 residues. Trimming removed 6 bases from V and 0 bases from J, with 12 bases in between.

The V call is TRBV5-1, the J call TRBJ2-1; maybe TRBD1 (5 bases). V was pared by 0 bases and J by 4 bases, with 14 bases between. This CDR3 contains 16 residues. Germline V gene sequence: CDR1 SGHRS, CDR2 YFSETQ. The CDR3 here is CASSLAEAGPYNEQFF. In DNA, the CDR3 is TGCGCCAGCAGCTTGGCCGAAGCAGGGCCTTACAATGAGCAGTTCTTC.

This clonotype appeared a few times. The gene calls are TRBV12-3 or TRBV12-4 and TRBJ2-7, with TRBD1 identical over 7 bases. The CDR3 is 13 residues long. Trimming at V came to 5 bases and at J to 5 bases, leaving 6 bases not matched to a gene. The CDR3 protein is CASSMTGIHEQYF. The DNA for the CDR3 is TGTGCCAGCAGTATGACAGGGATCCACGAGCAGTACTTC.